One TCR beta chain is described in this entry. This sample was taken from a study of shared clonotypes between healthy human individuals. Measured with immunoSEQ multiplex PCR; TCRdb has only the in-frame clones, and not every one. The table has about 2 million clones, 95% seen once. This CDR3 is 18 amino acids long. V was shortened by 1 base and J by 5 bases, with 23 bases between the two germline ends. Germline CDR1 reads SGHAT; CDR2 reads FQNNGV. The origin of this receptor is a man aged 18 to 29 in good health. The rearrangement joins TRBV11-2 to TRBJ2-5; possibly TRBD1 or TRBD2 for D (5 bases each). Sample: naive CD4+ T cells sorted from blood. The subset denotes: CD45RA+ positively selected. The CDR3 region is CASSLVGPRALVKETQYF. The CDR3 bases are TGTGCCAGCAGCTTAGTGGGACCACGGGCCCTCGTCAAGGAGACCCAGTACTTC.